These 27 T cell receptor beta chains were all obtained from the same sample, sequenced in a study of tumor-infiltrating lymphocytes in primary liver carcinoma. The template, approximately 500 ng total RNA, yielded TCR beta cDNA made with a constant-region primer. What produced the TCR beta libraries was three nested multiplex PCR rounds using slightly modified ARM-PCR. For 10 cycles apiece, the opening two PCR rounds ran with TRBV1-TRBV30 forward primers and a C-beta reverse primer. One entry per CDR3 protein results from TCRdb running MiXCR on the multiplex PCR reads. This sample has tens of thousands of distinct CDR3 sequences, with about 71% found just once. It was from roughly 20-30 mg of unsorted bulk tissue that RNA and DNA were co-extracted. Specimen: liver tumor tissue from sampling region 3. Subset specified: tumor region T3, left-lateral pole. Source of these receptors: a woman in her 30s with primary liver carcinoma and hepatitis B virus infection.

The V gene is TRBV12-3 or TRBV12-4, the J gene TRBJ1-1; weak D call: TRBD1 (5 bases). V lost 9 bases, J lost 4 bases, and 12 bases lay in between. The CDR3 consists of 12 residues. CDR3 protein: CASSAGSTEAFF. CDR3 sequence (DNA): TGTGCCAGTAGCGCAGGGAGCACTGAAGCTTTCTTT.

This clonotype is medium-sized within its sample. The CDR3: CASSYGAGELFF. For the CDR3, the DNA is TGTGCCAGCAGTTACGGGGCCGGGGAGCTGTTTTTT. V and J are TRBV6-6 and TRBJ2-2, with D unresolved. Trimming cost V 2 bases and J 6 bases, with 4 bases left between them. In germline, CDR1 is MNHNY, CDR2 SVGAGI (reference sequence). The CDR3 totals 12 residues.

Worth noting for this clonotype: Relative to the germline gene, one junction end is altered; a read error may explain this. The CDR3 protein is CASSIWTREPFF. CDR3 DNA: TGTGCCAGTAGTATTTGGACCAGGGAGCCGTTTTTT. V and J are TRBV19 and TRBJ2-2, with D possibly called TRBD1 or TRBD2 (5 bases each). Germline CDR1 and CDR2: LNHDA and SQIVND (reference sequence). The CDR3 sequence is 12 residues long.

In its sample, this clonotype was seen many times. The CDR3 DNA follows: TGTGCCAGCAGCTTAGAATCCGGTCCCGGGACCCAGTACTTC. This codes for CASSLESGPGTQYF. The V call is TRBV11-2, the J call TRBJ2-5; D gene uncertain. Germline-derived CDR1 and CDR2 are SGHAT and FQNNGV. The V and J ends lost 0 bases and 7 bases respectively, with 12 bases between them. CDR3 length: 14 amino acids.

This clonotype is classed as medium-sized (0.01 to 0.1%). The rearrangement joins TRBV7-9 to TRBJ2-1; 15 bases match TRBD2. Germline V gives CDR1 SEHNR, CDR2 FQNEAQ (reference sequence). The length of the CDR3 is 14 residues. The trim removed 4 bases at V and 13 bases at J, leaving 5 bases unmatched. The CDR3 protein is CASSSGTSGRYQFF. The CDR3 bases are TGTGCCAGCAGCTCCGGGACTAGCGGGAGGTATCAGTTCTTC.

As concerns this clonotype: No conserved phenylalanine or tryptophan ends this CDR3, so it is likely a read error. Because the CDR3's place on the DNA is in doubt, the DNA is left out and the CDR3 is given as listed by TCRdb. This rearrangement joins TRBV11-2 to TRBJ1-1; the DNA was not used to check the table's D call, TRBD1. The CDR3 is made up of 15 amino acids, end residues included. Germline CDR1 reads SGHAT; CDR2 reads FQNNGV. The CDR3 protein is CASSVDGQFNTEVFL.

Note on this clonotype: Sequence at one end of the junction differs from germline and may be a read error. This chain links TRBV11-1 with TRBJ2-5, with a weak D call TRBD2 (5 bases). CDR3 length equals 19 residues. The germline CDR1 and CDR2 sequences are SGHAT and FQDESV (reference sequence). CDR3 protein: CTSSPPPEVRNDFQETQYF. CDR3 sequence (DNA): TGTACCAGCAGCCCGCCCCCGGAGGTCAGGAATGACTTCCAAGAGACCCAGTACTTC.

This clonotype was picked up many times. Relative to the germline gene, one junction end is altered; a read error may explain this. V and J are TRBV11-3 and TRBJ2-3, with 8 bases fitting TRBD1. This CDR3 spans 16 amino acids. The germline V gene encodes CDR1 SGHNT and CDR2 YENEEA. In DNA, the CDR3 is TGTGCCAGCAGCCCCCGACAGGGGTCAAGCACATATACGCAGTATTTT. Translating it yields CASSPRQGSSTYTQYF.

This clonotype was counted a few times. This sequence may be a read error, since a much larger clone differs from it by one base. J is TRBJ2-7 and V is TRBV11-2, with D maybe TRBD1 (5 bases). The germline V and J ends were trimmed by 1 base and 2 bases, with 12 bases remaining between them. The CDR3 loop spans 15 amino acids. Germline loops: CDR1 SGHAT, CDR2 FQNNGV. The CDR3 DNA sequence: TGTGCCAGCAGCTTAGTCCCGGTAGGGGCCTACGAGCAGTACTTC. This gives the protein CASSLVPVGAYEQYF.

This clonotype was seen a few times. J is TRBJ2-5 and V is TRBV4-2; the match to TRBD1 covers 7 bases. This CDR3 spans 15 amino acids. V was clipped by 2 bases and J by 14 bases; unmatched bases: 17. Germline V gene lookup returns CDR1 LGHNA and CDR2 YNFKEQ. Here the CDR3 reads CASSQRDSSSETRYF. In nucleotides, the CDR3 is TGTGCCAGCAGCCAAAGGGACAGCTCCTCGGAGACCCGATACTTC.

Note on this clonotype: This may stem from a read error, because a much larger clone lies one nucleotide away. The chain couples TRBV20-1 to TRBJ2-1, with D possibly being TRBD2 (6 bases). V shed 2 bases and J shed 12 bases, with 11 bases lying between them. CDR3 length: 11 amino acids. Germline V gene sequence: CDR1 DFQATT, CDR2 SNEGSKA (reference sequence). CDR3 sequence (DNA): TGCAGTGCTAGACTCGGGAGTGTGCAGTTCTTC. The encoded protein is CSARLGSVQFF.

A remark on this clonotype: A clone one base away is much larger, so this may be a read error. This sequence joins TRBV11-2 and TRBJ2-1; TRBD1 might be the D (5 bases). Germline-derived CDR1 and CDR2 are SGHAT and FQNNGV. The V end was cut by 5 bases, the J end by 8 bases, with 16 bases between. The CDR3 totals 14 residues. The CDR3 loop is CASSRRTWVDEQFF. The CDR3 DNA reads as TGTGCCAGCAGCCGACGGACATGGGTCGATGAGCAGTTCTTC.

This clonotype was detected only a few times. A much larger clone lies one base from this, so it may be a read error. For the CDR3, the DNA is TGTACCAGCAGCCGGCAGAATGGGGTAGAGCCGCAGTTCTTC. Its protein is CTSSRQNGVEPQFF. V usage is TRBV11-3 and J usage is TRBJ2-1; no definite D call. Germline CDR1 SGHNT, CDR2 YENEEA. The CDR3 length is 14 residues.

In regard to this clonotype: Germline and junction disagree at one end, which may indicate a read error. CDR3 nucleotide sequence: TGTGTCAGCAGTTTCACACAGGGGGGGGATGGCTACACCTTC. It translates to CVSSFTQGGDGYTF. The chain is built from TRBV11-2 and TRBJ1-2; 8 bases fit TRBD1. The V gene's germline CDR1 is SGHAT and CDR2 FQNNGV. The CDR3 is 14 amino acids.

Comment on this clonotype: The junction shows a germline mismatch at one end, possibly a read error. The chain has TRBV7-9 and TRBJ2-2; TRBD2 matches at 10 bases. CDR3 size: 19 residues. Looked up from germline, CDR1 is SEHNR and CDR2 is FQNEAQ (reference sequence). CDR3 coding DNA: TGTGCCAGCAGCTCCCGAGCTAGCGGGAGTTATTGGAACACCAGGGAGCTGTTTTTT. This encodes CASSSRASGSYWNTRELFF.

Of note for this clonotype: A much larger clone sits a single nucleotide away, making a read error possible. The J gene is TRBJ1-1, the V gene TRBV12-3 or TRBV12-4, with a weak D call TRBD1 (5 bases). The length of the CDR3 is 14 residues. Trimming removed 3 bases from V and 1 base from J, with 9 bases in between. The CDR3 protein is CASSFRTSNTEAFF. The CDR3 DNA is TGTGCCAGCAGTTTTCGGACATCGAACACTGAAGCTTTCTTT.

Notes on this clonotype: Without the conserved terminal phenylalanine or tryptophan, this CDR3 likely stems from a read error. The genes are TRBV11-2 and TRBJ2-7; D is tentatively TRBD1 or TRBD2 (6 bases each). V lost 5 bases and J 7 bases, leaving 21 bases between the germline ends. Per germline, CDR1 SGHAT and CDR2 FQNNGV. CDR3 length: 15 amino acids. Here the CDR3 DNA reads TGTGCCAGCAGCCCCCGGGCGGGACATGAGTATGAGCAGTACCTC. Translation: CASSPRAGHEYEQYL.

Note on this clonotype: Relative to the germline gene, one junction end is altered; a read error may explain this. V and J are TRBV30 and TRBJ2-7; D is unclear. The CDR3 extends over 12 amino acids. The germline V gene encodes CDR1 GTSNPN and CDR2 SVGIG (reference sequence). The CDR3 nucleotides are TGTACCTGGTGTGAAGCTTTATACGAGCAGTACTTC. This sequence encodes CTWCEALYEQYF.

This clonotype appeared once. One junction end does not reproduce the germline sequence, and a read error may be involved. This sequence joins TRBV12-3 or TRBV12-4 and TRBJ2-5; tentatively, D is TRBD1 or TRBD2 (5 bases each). The CDR3 contains 15 residues. The CDR3 DNA reads as TGTGCCAGCAGCACCTACCCAGGGAGAGAAGAGAGCCAGTACTTC. Amino acids: CASSTYPGREESQYF.

The chain joins TRBV4-3 to TRBJ1-2; D is undetermined. The germline V and J ends were trimmed by 6 bases and 5 bases, with 16 bases remaining between them. The CDR3 runs to 14 residues. CDR1 and CDR2 (germline): LGHNA, YSLEER. The CDR3 coding sequence is TGCGCCAGCAGTGCTGAGTTGGTGATTTATGGCTACACCTTC. This encodes CASSAELVIYGYTF.

A remark on this clonotype: An end of the junction differs from the germline gene, which may be a read error. The chain uses TRBV11-2 and TRBJ2-7, with a tentative D call TRBD2 (5 bases). There are 12 residues in the CDR3. Per the germline V gene, CDR1 is SGHAT and CDR2 is FQNNGV. In nucleotides, the CDR3 is TGTGCCAGCAGCTTGAGGGTGTACAAGCAATACTTC. Translated, it gives CASSLRVYKQYF.

This clonotype was seen a few times. The chain recombines TRBV7-2 with TRBJ2-5, with 8 bases fitting TRBD1. V lost 2 bases and J lost 7; bases outside the gene matches: 6. The germline V gene has CDR1 SGHTA and CDR2 FQGNSA. The CDR3 is 14 residues long. As DNA, the CDR3 is TGTGCCAGCAGCTTATCGGACAGGGCAAGGACCCAGTACTTC. Protein sequence: CASSLSDRARTQYF.

Worth noting for this clonotype: The junction departs from the called germline gene at one end, perhaps through a read error. The gene calls are TRBV6-5 and TRBJ1-5; TRBD1 matches at 7 bases. Looked up from germline, CDR1 is MNHEY and CDR2 is SVGAGI. The CDR3 is made up of 14 amino acids. The CDR3 DNA follows: TGTGCCAGCCGACCACAGCAGGGGGGCCATCCCCCGCATTTT. Translated, it gives CASRPQQGGHPPHF.

This chain joins TRBV5-1 and TRBJ2-1; possibly TRBD2 for D (6 bases). The CDR3 runs to 16 residues. Germline-derived CDR1 and CDR2 are SGHRS and YFSETQ. Trimming stripped 10 bases from V and 1 base from J, with 21 bases between. CDR3 region: CACTPSPDYSYNEQFF. The CDR3 DNA reads TGCGCCTGTACCCCGTCCCCGGACTATTCCTACAATGAGCAGTTCTTC. The full variable domain, with the rest looked up from reference TRBV5-1 and TRBJ2-1, is KAGVTQTPRYLIKTRGQQVTLSCSPISGHRSVSWYQQTPGQGLQFLFEYFSETQRNKGNFPGRFSGRQFSNSRSEMNVSTLELGDSALYLCACTPSPDYSYNEQFFGPGTRLTVL.

Comment on this clonotype: An end of the junction differs from the germline gene, which may be a read error. DNA of the CDR3: TGTGCCAGCAGCTTAGGTAGCGAAGTTTTCTTT. Protein sequence: CASSLGSEVFF. This rearrangement joins TRBV11-2 to TRBJ1-1; D is unclear. Germline V gene data show CDR1 as SGHAT and CDR2 as FQNNGV. This CDR3 is built from 11 residues.

Notes on this clonotype: A much bigger clone sits one base away, suggesting this may be a read error. This sequence joins TRBV11-2 and TRBJ2-4; no clear D gene. This CDR3 has 12 amino acids. Germline values: CDR1 SGHAT, CDR2 FQNNGV. The CDR3 DNA reads as TGTGCCAGCACCTTAGTTCCGAACATTCAGTACTTC. Its translation: CASTLVPNIQYF. Full variable domain (remainder filled in from reference TRBV11-2 and TRBJ2-4): EAGVAQSPRYKIIEKRQSVAFWCNPISGHATLYWYQQILGQGPKLLIQFQNNGVVDDSQLPKDRFSAERLKGVDSTLKIQPAKLEDSAVYLCASTLVPNIQYFGAGTRLSVL.

This clonotype was seen only once. At one of its ends the junction is not consistent with the germline gene, which may arise from a read error. CDR3 nucleotides: TGTGCCAGCGGCTTATTTGCGGGAGGTTTCACAGATATGCAGTATTTT. Its translation: CASGLFAGGFTDMQYF. J is TRBJ2-3 and V is TRBV7-9; TRBD2 aligns across 8 bases. The CDR3 sequence is 16 residues long. Germline assignment: CDR1 SEHNR and CDR2 FQNEAQ (reference sequence). Based on the CDR3 plus reference TRBV7-9 and TRBJ2-3, the full variable domain is DTGVSQNPRHKITKRGQNVTFRCDPISEHNRLYWYRQTLGQGPEFLTYFQNEAQLEKSRLLSDRFSAERPKGSFSTLEIQRTEQGDSAMYLCASGLFAGGFTDMQYFGPGTRLTVL.